The 10 T cell receptor beta chains presented below share a single source sample, sequenced in a study of tumor-infiltrating lymphocytes in primary liver carcinoma. Total RNA (around 0.45 ug) served as template for TCR beta cDNA synthesis primed by a constant-region primer. A slightly modified ARM-PCR protocol with three nested multiplex PCR rounds produced these TCR beta libraries. Primers for the first two PCR rounds were TRBV1-TRBV30 forward primers and a C-beta reverse primer (10 cycles per round). MiXCR, applied by TCRdb to the multiplex PCR reads, yields one record per CDR3 protein. The sample contains 90,000 to 110,000 distinct CDR3 sequences, roughly 85% of which appear only once. Co-extracting RNA and DNA was done with about 17-30 mg of unsorted bulk tissue as input. Input material: liver tumor tissue from sampling region 3. Described subset: tumor region T3, left-lateral pole. The receptors come from a man aged 40-55 years with primary liver carcinoma and hepatitis B virus infection.

In the case of this clonotype: A read error may account for a junction end that differs from germline. The chain couples TRBV7-8 to TRBJ2-2; 8 nucleotides match TRBD2. This CDR3 spans 15 amino acids. The V gene's germline CDR1 is SGHVS and CDR2 FQNEAQ. This chain's CDR3 is CASSPSGRTCGELSF. Here the CDR3 DNA reads TGTGCCAGCAGCCCGAGCGGGAGAACGTGCGGGGAGCTGTCTTTT.

About this clonotype: Sequence at one end of the junction differs from germline and may be a read error. The chain has TRBV11-2 and TRBJ1-1, with D unclear. CDR1 is SGHAT and CDR2 is FQNNGV in the germline V gene. This CDR3 region has 17 residues. The CDR3 spells CASSLVSTLNVNTEAFF. The CDR3 nucleotides read TGTGCCAGCAGCTTAGTTTCTACTCTAAATGTGAACACTGAAGCTTTCTTC.

Turning to this clonotype: The conserved phenylalanine or tryptophan is not found at the CDR3 terminus, so this likely reflects a read error. The chain uses TRBV5-1 and TRBJ2-4; D is unresolved. V lost 0 bases, J lost 2 bases, and 6 bases lay in between. In germline, CDR1 is SGHRS, CDR2 YFSETQ. This CDR3 is 14 amino acids long. CDR3 in amino acids: CASSLGVTKNIQYY. The CDR3 DNA is TGCGCCAGCAGCTTGGGGGTTACCAAAAACATTCAGTACTAC.

For this clonotype: The junction and the germline gene differ at one end; a read error may be behind it. The chain links TRBV5-1 to TRBJ2-3; 11 positions match TRBD2. CDR1 is SGHRS and CDR2 is YFSETQ in the germline V gene. The CDR3 has 17 residues. The CDR3 protein is CVSSLGLAGGGTDTQYF. Written as DNA, the CDR3 is TGCGTCAGCAGCTTGGGGCTAGCGGGAGGCGGCACAGATACGCAGTATTTT.

For this clonotype: At one end, the junction sequence differs from germline, possibly due to a read error. V gene TRBV29-1 combines with J gene TRBJ2-2; 7 bases fit TRBD2. Germline values: CDR1 SQVTM, CDR2 ANQGSEA. The CDR3 is made up of 15 amino acids. The CDR3 reads CNVVTAGAYTGGLFF. The CDR3 DNA reads as TGCAACGTTGTCACGGCGGGAGCGTACACCGGGGGGCTGTTTTTT.

Concerning this clonotype: Sequence at one end of the junction differs from germline and may be a read error. The V gene is TRBV4-3, the J gene TRBJ2-3, with D tentatively TRBD2 (6 bases). Germline CDR1 LGHNA, CDR2 YSLEER. This CDR3 spans 20 amino acids. The CDR3, as DNA: TGCGACAGCAACCAAGATCTTCCCTCCGGTACTAACGGGAGAGCAGATACGCAGTATTTT. Translating it yields CDSNQDLPSGTNGRADTQYF.

This clonotype showed up just once. The chain recombines TRBV29-1 with TRBJ2-5; 10 bases match TRBD1. From germline, CDR1 is SQVTM and CDR2 ANQGSEA. V lost 7 bases, J lost 14 bases, and 16 bases stayed unmatched. The CDR3 is 13 amino acids. The CDR3 loop reads CSGQGAKVEIQYF. CDR3 DNA: TGCAGCGGACAGGGGGCAAAAGTAGAGATCCAATACTTC.

This sequence joins TRBV6-5 and TRBJ2-1; 8 bases fit TRBD1. Germline V gives CDR1 MNHEY, CDR2 SVGAGI. Losses at the gene ends were 2 bases for V and 8 bases for J; bases not matched to a gene: 5. The CDR3 loop spans 14 amino acids. The CDR3 bases are TGTGCCAGCAGTTACGCAGGGGGCAACTATGAGCAGTTCTTC. Its translation is CASSYAGGNYEQFF.

Comment on this clonotype: At one end, the junction sequence differs from germline, possibly due to a read error. This sequence joins TRBV6-1 and TRBJ2-2, with D unresolved. The CDR3 covers 14 residues. Germline V CDR1 and CDR2: MNHNS, SASEGT. The CDR3 loop reads CANSETVNSGELFF. CDR3 sequence (DNA): TGTGCCAACAGTGAAACAGTGAACAGCGGGGAGCTGTTTTTT.

The rearrangement uses TRBV6-6 and TRBJ2-5, with D perhaps given as TRBD1 or TRBD2 (5 bases each). V was shortened by 0 bases and J by 9 bases, with 14 bases between the two germline ends. This CDR3 has 14 residues. Germline V gene sequence: CDR1 MNHNY, CDR2 SVGAGI (reference sequence). In DNA, the CDR3 is TGTGCCAGCAGTTACTCAGGGACGGAGGAGGCCCAGTACTTC. This encodes CASSYSGTEEAQYF.